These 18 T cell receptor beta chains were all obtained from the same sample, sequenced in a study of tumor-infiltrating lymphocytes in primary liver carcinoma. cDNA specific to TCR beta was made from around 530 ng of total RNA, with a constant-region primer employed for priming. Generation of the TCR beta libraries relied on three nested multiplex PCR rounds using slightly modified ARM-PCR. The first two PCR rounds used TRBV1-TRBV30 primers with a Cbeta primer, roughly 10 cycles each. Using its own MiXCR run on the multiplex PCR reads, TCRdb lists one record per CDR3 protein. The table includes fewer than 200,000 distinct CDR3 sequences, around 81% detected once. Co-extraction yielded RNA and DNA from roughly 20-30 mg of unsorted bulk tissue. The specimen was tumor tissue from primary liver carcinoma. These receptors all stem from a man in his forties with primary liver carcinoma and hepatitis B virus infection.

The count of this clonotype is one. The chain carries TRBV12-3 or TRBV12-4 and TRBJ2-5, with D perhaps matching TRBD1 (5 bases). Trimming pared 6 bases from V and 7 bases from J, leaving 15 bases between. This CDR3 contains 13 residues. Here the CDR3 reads CASRWGQGGTQYF. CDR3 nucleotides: TGTGCCAGCAGATGGGGTCAGGGTGGGACCCAGTACTTC.

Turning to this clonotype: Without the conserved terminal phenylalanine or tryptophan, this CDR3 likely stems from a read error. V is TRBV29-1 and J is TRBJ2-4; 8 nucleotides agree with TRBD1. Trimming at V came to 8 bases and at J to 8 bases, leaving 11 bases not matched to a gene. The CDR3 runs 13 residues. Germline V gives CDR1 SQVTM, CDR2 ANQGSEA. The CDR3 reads CSIEPDRGDIQYY. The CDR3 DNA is TGCAGCATAGAACCCGACAGGGGCGACATTCAGTACTAC.

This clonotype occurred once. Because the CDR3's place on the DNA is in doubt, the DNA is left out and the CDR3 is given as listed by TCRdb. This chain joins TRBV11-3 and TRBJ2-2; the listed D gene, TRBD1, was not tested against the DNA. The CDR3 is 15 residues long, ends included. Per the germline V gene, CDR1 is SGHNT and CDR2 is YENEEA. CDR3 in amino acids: CASSWGLGNIGELFF.

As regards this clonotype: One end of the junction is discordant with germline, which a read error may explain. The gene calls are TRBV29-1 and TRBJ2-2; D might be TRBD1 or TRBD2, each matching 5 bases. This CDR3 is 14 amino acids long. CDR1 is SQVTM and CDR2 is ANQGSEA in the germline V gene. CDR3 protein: CSILGQGPTGELFF. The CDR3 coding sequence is TGCAGCATCCTCGGTCAGGGACCCACCGGGGAACTGTTTTTT.

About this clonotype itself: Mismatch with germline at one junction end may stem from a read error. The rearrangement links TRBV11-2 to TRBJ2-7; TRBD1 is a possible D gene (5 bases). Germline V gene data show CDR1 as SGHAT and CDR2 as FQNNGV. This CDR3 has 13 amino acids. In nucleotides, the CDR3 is TGTGCCTGCAGTCCTCGACAGTCCTACGATCAGTACTTC. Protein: CACSPRQSYDQYF.

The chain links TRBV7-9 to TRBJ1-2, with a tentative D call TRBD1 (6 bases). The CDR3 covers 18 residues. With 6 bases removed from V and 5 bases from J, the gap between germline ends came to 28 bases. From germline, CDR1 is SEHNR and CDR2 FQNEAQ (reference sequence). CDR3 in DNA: TGTGCCAGCAGGCGCGTTCAGGCTACAGGGATCGCTTCGTATGGCTACACCTTC. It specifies CASRRVQATGIASYGYTF.

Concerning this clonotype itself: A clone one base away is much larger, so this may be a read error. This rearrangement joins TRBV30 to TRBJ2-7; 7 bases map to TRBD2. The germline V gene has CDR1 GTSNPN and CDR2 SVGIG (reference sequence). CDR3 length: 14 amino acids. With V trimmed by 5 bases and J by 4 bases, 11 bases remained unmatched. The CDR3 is CAWGGSSGYYEQYF. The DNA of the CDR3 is TGTGCCTGGGGAGGGAGTAGCGGGTATTACGAGCAGTACTTC.

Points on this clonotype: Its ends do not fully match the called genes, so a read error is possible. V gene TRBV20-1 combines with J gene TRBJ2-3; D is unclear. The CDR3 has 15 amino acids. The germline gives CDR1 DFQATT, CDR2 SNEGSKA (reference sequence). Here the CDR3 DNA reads TGCAGTGCTAGAGATTTCGGGTTAGAGGCAGATAGGCAGTATTTT. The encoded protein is CSARDFGLEADRQYF.

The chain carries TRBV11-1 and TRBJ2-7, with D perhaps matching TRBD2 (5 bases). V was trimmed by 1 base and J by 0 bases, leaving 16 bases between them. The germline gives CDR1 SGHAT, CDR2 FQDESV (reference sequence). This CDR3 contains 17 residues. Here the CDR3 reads CASSLGLAGDSSYEQYF. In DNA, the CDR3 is TGTGCCAGCAGCTTAGGGCTGGCGGGTGATAGCTCCTACGAGCAGTACTTC.

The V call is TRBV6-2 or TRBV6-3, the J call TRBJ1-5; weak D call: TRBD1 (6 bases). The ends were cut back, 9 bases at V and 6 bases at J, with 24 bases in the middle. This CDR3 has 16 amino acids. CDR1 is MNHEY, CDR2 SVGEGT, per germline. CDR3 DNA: TGTGCCAGTAGCTCGGGGGACATGCCACGAGGTCAGCCCCAGCATTTT. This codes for CASSSGDMPRGQPQHF.

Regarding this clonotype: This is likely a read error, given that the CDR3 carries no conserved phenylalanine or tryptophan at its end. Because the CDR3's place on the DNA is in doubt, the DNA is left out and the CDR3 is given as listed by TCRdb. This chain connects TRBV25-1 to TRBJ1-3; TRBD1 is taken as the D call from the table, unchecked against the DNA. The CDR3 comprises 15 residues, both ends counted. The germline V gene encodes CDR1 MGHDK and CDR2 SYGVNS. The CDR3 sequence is CASRGDRDNGNTIHL.

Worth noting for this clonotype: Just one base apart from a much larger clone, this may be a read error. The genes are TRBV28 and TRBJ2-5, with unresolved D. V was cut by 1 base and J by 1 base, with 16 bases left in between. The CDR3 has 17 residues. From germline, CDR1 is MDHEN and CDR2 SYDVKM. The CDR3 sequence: CASSLSGPQGCQETQYF. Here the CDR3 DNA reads TGTGCCAGCAGTTTATCCGGCCCCCAAGGGTGCCAAGAGACCCAGTACTTC. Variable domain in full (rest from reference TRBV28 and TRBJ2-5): DVKVTQSSRYLVKRTGEKVFLECVQDMDHENMFWYRQDPGLGLRLIYFSYDVKMKEKGDIPEGYSVSREKKERFSLILESASTNQTSMYLCASSLSGPQGCQETQYFGPGTRLLVL.

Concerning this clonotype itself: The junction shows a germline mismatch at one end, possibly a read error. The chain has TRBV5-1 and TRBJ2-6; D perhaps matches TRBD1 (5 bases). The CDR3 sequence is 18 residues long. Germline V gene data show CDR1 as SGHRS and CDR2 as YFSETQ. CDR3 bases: TGCGCCAGCAGCTTAGGGGCCGGTATAACCTCTGGGACCAACGTCCTGACTTTC. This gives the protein CASSLGAGITSGTNVLTF.

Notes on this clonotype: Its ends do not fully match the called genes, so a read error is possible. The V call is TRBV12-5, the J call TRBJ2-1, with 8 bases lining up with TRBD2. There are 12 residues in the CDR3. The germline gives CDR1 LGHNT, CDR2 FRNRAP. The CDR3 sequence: CDSGANGTRMFF. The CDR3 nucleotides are TGTGATAGTGGTGCGAACGGGACTAGGATGTTCTTC.

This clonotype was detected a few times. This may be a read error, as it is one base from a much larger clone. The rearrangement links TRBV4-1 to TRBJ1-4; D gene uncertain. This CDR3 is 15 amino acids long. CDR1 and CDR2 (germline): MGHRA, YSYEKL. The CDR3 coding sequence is TGCACCAGCAGCCAAGACACGGGATTAAATGAAAAACTGTTTTTT. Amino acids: CTSSQDTGLNEKLFF.

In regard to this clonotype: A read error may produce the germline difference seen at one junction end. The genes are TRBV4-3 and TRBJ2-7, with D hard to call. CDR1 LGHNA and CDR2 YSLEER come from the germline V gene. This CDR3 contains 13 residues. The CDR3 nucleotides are TGCGCCAACAGCCACGATCTATCCTACGAGCAGTACTTC. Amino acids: CANSHDLSYEQYF.

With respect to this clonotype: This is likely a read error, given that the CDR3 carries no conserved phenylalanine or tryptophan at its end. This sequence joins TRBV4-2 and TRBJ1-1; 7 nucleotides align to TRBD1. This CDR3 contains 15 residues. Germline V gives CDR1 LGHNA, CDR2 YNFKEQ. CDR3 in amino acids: CNSSEAGTENTEAFL. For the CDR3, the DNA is TGTAACAGCAGCGAAGCCGGGACAGAGAACACTGAAGCTTTCTTG.

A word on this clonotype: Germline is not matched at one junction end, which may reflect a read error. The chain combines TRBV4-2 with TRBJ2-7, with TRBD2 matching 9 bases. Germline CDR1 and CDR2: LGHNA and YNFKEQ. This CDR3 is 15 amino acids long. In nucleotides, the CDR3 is TGTGCCAGCAGTCAAGATGTTCTAGCGGGACACGAGCAGTACTTC. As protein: CASSQDVLAGHEQYF.